This T cell receptor beta chain was captured by sequencing in a study of tumor-infiltrating lymphocytes in primary liver carcinoma. Overall study findings and caveats: Tumor-blood pairs (like tumor-adjacent pairs) overlapped less than tumor region pairs did. Just about 7.5-24% of leading clones were found in every one of five regions. Tumor samples exhibited a significantly greater top-250-clone fraction than blood samples (p = 0.039).

As to this clonotype: Its antigen is unidentified. One junction end does not reproduce the germline sequence, and a read error may be involved.

Each 20-30 mg portion of unsorted bulk tissue served as the source for co-extraction of RNA and DNA. Tumor samples were assessed, and every one had over 85% viable tumor cells. Synthesis of TCR beta cDNA was carried out from 450 to 500 ng total RNA with a constant-region primer. Generation of the TCR beta libraries relied on three nested multiplex PCR rounds using slightly modified ARM-PCR. TCRdb itself ran the multiplex PCR reads through MiXCR, one entry per CDR3 protein. The sample carries approximately 100,000 distinct CDR3 sequences, around 66% recorded once. The specimen sequenced was liver tumor tissue from sampling region 2. Subset described: tumor region T2, inferior pole. This TCR derives from a woman aged 60-70 years with primary liver carcinoma and hepatitis B virus infection.

The CDR3 nucleotides are TGCAGCGTTGAATCATGGCCCAGGGGTGAAAAACCGTTTTTT. Its protein is CSVESWPRGEKPFF. V gene TRBV29-1 combines with J gene TRBJ1-4; perhaps TRBD1 as D (6 bases). In germline, CDR1 is SQVTM, CDR2 ANQGSEA. The CDR3 spans 14 residues.